This entry lists 32 T cell receptor beta chains sequenced from one sample in a study of shared clonotypes between healthy human individuals. Here immunoSEQ multiplex PCR was the method, and the copy in TCRdb shows in-frame clones only, minus some. The data contain a few million clones, 90% to 95% of them singletons. The sample consisted of naive CD4+ T cells sorted from blood. Subset: CD45RA+ positively selected. These receptors were taken from a young man in good health.

The gene calls are TRBV4-1 and TRBJ2-3, with a possible D match to TRBD1 (5 bases). This CDR3 contains 16 residues. The germline V gene has CDR1 MGHRA and CDR2 YSYEKL. Between the trimmed V and J ends, which lost 2 bases and 0 bases, there was a span of 12 bases. The CDR3 is CASSQNRQISTDTQYF. The CDR3 coding sequence is TGCGCCAGCAGCCAAAATCGACAGATTAGCACAGATACGCAGTATTTT.

The chain has TRBV7-9 and TRBJ2-3, with 9 positions matching TRBD2. The V gene's germline CDR1 is SEHNR and CDR2 FQNEAQ (reference sequence). Trimming cost V 5 bases and J 6 bases; bases outside gene matches: 18. CDR3 length: 18 amino acids. CDR3: CASSRTSVTDFLPDTQYF. The CDR3 nucleotides read TGTGCCAGCAGCCGGACTAGCGTGACGGATTTTCTACCTGATACGCAGTATTTT.

The chain couples TRBV27 to TRBJ1-4; D might be TRBD1 (6 bases). Germline values: CDR1 MNHEY, CDR2 SMNVEV (reference sequence). With 5 bases removed from V and 3 bases from J, the gap between germline ends came to 10 bases. The CDR3 sequence is 14 residues long. This CDR3 is CASSRTEPNEKLFF. The CDR3 nucleotides are TGTGCCAGCAGTAGGACAGAACCTAATGAAAAACTGTTTTTT.

A remark on this clone: Other DNA sequences in the same sample also yield this CDR3. This chain links TRBV28 with TRBJ1-2, with a weak D call TRBD1 (6 bases). Germline values: CDR1 MDHEN, CDR2 SYDVKM. Trimming removed 7 bases from V and 0 bases from J, with 6 bases in between. The CDR3 consists of 12 residues. CDR3 region: CASTGANYGYTF. CDR3 bases: TGTGCCAGCACAGGGGCTAACTATGGCTACACCTTC.

For this clone: In the same sample, other DNA sequences code for this CDR3. The V and J genes are TRBV5-1 and TRBJ1-1, with 7 bases identical to TRBD1. Germline lookup yields CDR1 SGHRS and CDR2 YFSETQ. Germline trimming cut 3 bases from V and 1 base from J; bases unmatched to any gene: 3. The CDR3 contains 14 residues. CDR3 in DNA: TGCGCCAGCAGCTATGGACAGGAGAACACTGAAGCTTTCTTT. It translates to CASSYGQENTEAFF.

The chain couples TRBV6-5 to TRBJ1-1, with 7 bases matching TRBD1. The J segment lost 5 bases and the V segment lost 7 bases, leaving 10 bases of the junction unmatched. The CDR3 is 14 amino acids. Germline loops: CDR1 MNHEY, CDR2 SVGAGI. The CDR3 reads CASISRGRGTEAFF. The DNA of the CDR3 is TGTGCCAGCATCTCAAGGGGGCGCGGGACTGAAGCTTTCTTT.

The V gene is TRBV7-9, the J gene TRBJ2-5; D gene unclear. Germline V gene data show CDR1 as SEHNR and CDR2 as FQNEAQ (reference sequence). The CDR3 contains 16 residues. V gave up 1 base and J gave up 2 bases, with 14 bases separating them. CDR3 sequence (DNA): TGTGCCAGCAGCTTAGAGATCTTCGGTTCACAAGAGACCCAGTACTTC. It yields the protein CASSLEIFGSQETQYF. Full variable domain (outside the CDR3, taken from reference TRBV7-9 and TRBJ2-5): DTGVSQNPRHKITKRGQNVTFRCDPISEHNRLYWYRQTLGQGPEFLTYFQNEAQLEKSRLLSDRFSAERPKGSFSTLEIQRTEQGDSAMYLCASSLEIFGSQETQYFGPGTRLLVL.

V gene TRBV10-3 combines with J gene TRBJ2-1, with D perhaps matching TRBD1 (5 bases). This CDR3 is 11 amino acids long. V was cut by 10 bases and J by 8 bases, with 12 bases left in between. CDR1 and CDR2 from the germline V gene are ENHRY and SYGVKD. The CDR3 DNA follows: TGTGCCACAAGTCTAGGGGATGAGCAGTTCTTC. Amino acid sequence: CATSLGDEQFF.

This sequence joins TRBV6-1 and TRBJ2-5; TRBD2 matches 7 bases. Germline-derived CDR1 and CDR2 are MNHNS and SASEGT. Germline trimming cut 3 bases from V and 4 bases from J; bases unmatched to any gene: 8. The CDR3 is 15 residues long. CDR3 in DNA: TGTGCCAGCAGTGATGTGGGGAGGGGAGGAGAGACCCAGTACTTC. This gives the protein CASSDVGRGGETQYF.

The sample holds a few counts of this clone. In the same sample, other DNA sequences code for this CDR3. This chain links TRBV19 with TRBJ2-1, with a tentative D call TRBD1 (6 bases). The germline V gene has CDR1 LNHDA and CDR2 SQIVND (reference sequence). Trimming pared 4 bases from V and 8 bases from J, leaving 9 bases between. The CDR3 loop spans 12 amino acids. The CDR3 protein is CASSNRVDEQFF. The CDR3, as DNA: TGTGCCAGTAGTAACAGGGTTGATGAGCAGTTCTTC. The complete variable domain, with remaining parts taken from reference TRBV19 and TRBJ2-1, reads DGGITQSPKYLFRKEGQNVTLSCEQNLNHDAMYWYRQDPGQGLRLIYYSQIVNDFQKGDIAEGYSVSREKKESFPLTVTSAQKNPTAFYLCASSNRVDEQFFGPGTRLTVL.

This chain connects TRBV6-5 to TRBJ2-7; tentatively, D is TRBD1 (6 bases). CDR1 is MNHEY, CDR2 SVGAGI, per germline. The V end was cut by 2 bases, the J end by 3 bases, with 14 bases between. This CDR3 has 15 residues. This CDR3 is CASSYKSTGIYEQYF. CDR3 DNA sequence: TGTGCCAGCAGTTACAAATCAACAGGGATCTACGAGCAGTACTTC.

Comment on this clone: The identical CDR3 is also encoded by other nucleotide sequences in the sample. V and J are TRBV9 and TRBJ1-3, with D uncertain. Germline CDR1 is SGDLS and CDR2 is YYNGEE. This CDR3 spans 12 amino acids. V was cut by 0 bases and J by 4 bases, with 2 bases left in between. The CDR3 region has the DNA TGTGCCAGCAGCGTAGACGGAAACACCATATATTTT. This encodes CASSVDGNTIYF.

Note on this clone: Other DNA sequences of this sample code for an identical CDR3. This chain links TRBV30 with TRBJ1-6; D not resolved. Trimming removed 0 bases from V and 1 base from J, with 7 bases in between. The CDR3 is 15 amino acids. The germline V gene encodes CDR1 GTSNPN and CDR2 SVGIG (reference sequence). The CDR3 spells CAWSVLVSYNSPLHF. DNA of the CDR3: TGTGCCTGGAGTGTTCTGGTTTCCTATAATTCACCCCTCCACTTT.

The chain links TRBV5-1 to TRBJ2-2; 10 bases align to TRBD1. This CDR3 contains 16 residues. From germline, CDR1 is SGHRS and CDR2 YFSETQ. V dropped 4 bases and J dropped 0; count of bases not matched to a gene: 3. The CDR3 region has the DNA TGCGCCAGCAGCCCCGGGACAGGGGCGAACACCGGGGAGCTGTTTTTT. Its protein is CASSPGTGANTGELFF.

The chain links TRBV19 to TRBJ1-2; 7 bases line up with TRBD1. Germline V lookup: CDR1 LNHDA, CDR2 SQIVND (reference sequence). The V and J ends lost 6 bases and 4 bases, in that order; junction bases with no gene match: 14. The CDR3 totals 16 residues. The DNA for the CDR3 is TGTGCCAGTAGCCCGCGACAGGGCGCCCTCCTCTATGGCTACACCTTC. Amino acids: CASSPRQGALLYGYTF.

The chain employs TRBV2 and TRBJ2-7; D gene uncertain. The CDR3 has 13 residues. Germline loops: CDR1 SNHLY, CDR2 FYNNEI. V was shortened by 4 bases and J by 7 bases, with 14 bases between the two germline ends. CDR3 sequence reads: CASSVSEISEQYF. The CDR3, as DNA: TGTGCCAGCAGTGTATCGGAGATATCGGAGCAGTACTTC.

This clone has a single count. The chain recombines TRBV27 with TRBJ2-3; TRBD2 might be the D (7 bases). The V and J ends lost 5 bases and 2 bases respectively, with 14 bases between them. CDR3 length: 15 amino acids. CDR1 is MNHEY and CDR2 is SMNVEV in the germline V gene (reference sequence). The CDR3 DNA is TGTGCCAGCAGTGTCGGGGGGCGCTTCACAGATACGCAGTATTTT. It translates to CASSVGGRFTDTQYF.

V and J are TRBV15 and TRBJ1-4, with a weak D call TRBD1 (5 bases). This CDR3 is 14 amino acids long. The V gene lost 0 bases and the J gene lost 6 bases, with 8 bases spanning the gap. Germline CDR1 is LNHNV and CDR2 is YYDKDF (reference sequence). The CDR3 loop is CATSREPGDEKLFF. The CDR3 DNA reads TGTGCCACCAGCAGAGAACCGGGGGATGAAAAACTGTTTTTT.

The chain links TRBV7-9 to TRBJ2-7; D is uncertain. Trimming removed 5 bases from V and 3 bases from J, with 11 bases in between. Germline V gene data show CDR1 as SEHNR and CDR2 as FQNEAQ (reference sequence). The length of the CDR3 is 13 residues. CDR3 amino acids: CASSGMEIYEQYF. The CDR3 DNA reads TGTGCCAGCAGCGGCATGGAGATCTACGAGCAGTACTTC.

The chain recombines TRBV12-5 with TRBJ2-7; 10 bases are shared with TRBD2. The J segment lost 6 bases and the V segment lost 4 bases, leaving 12 bases of the junction unmatched. The CDR3 spans 16 residues. CDR1 and CDR2 from the germline V gene are LGHNT and FRNRAP. The CDR3 loop reads CASGSPTGTSVREQYF. CDR3 bases: TGTGCTAGTGGTTCCCCCACCGGGACTAGCGTCCGCGAGCAGTACTTC.

The chain joins TRBV7-9 to TRBJ2-2; 8 positions match TRBD2. Germline V lookup: CDR1 SEHNR, CDR2 FQNEAQ (reference sequence). This CDR3 contains 15 residues. The V segment lost 5 bases and the J segment 9 bases; nucleotides outside the gene matches: 11. The CDR3 DNA reads TGTGCCAGCAGCCCCCCCGGGACTAGTATCCGGGAGCTGTTTTTT. The encoded protein is CASSPPGTSIRELFF.

The V gene is TRBV5-1, the J gene TRBJ2-2; D possibly corresponds to TRBD2 (6 bases). CDR3 length: 14 residues. From germline, CDR1 is SGHRS and CDR2 YFSETQ. The V end lost 8 bases, the J end lost 5 bases, and 16 bases lay between the germline ends. CDR3 nucleotides: TGCGCCAGTAGACTCGGGGGTATAACCGGGGAGCTGTTTTTT. It codes for CASRLGGITGELFF. Full variable domain (missing parts from reference TRBV5-1 and TRBJ2-2): KAGVTQTPRYLIKTRGQQVTLSCSPISGHRSVSWYQQTPGQGLQFLFEYFSETQRNKGNFPGRFSGRQFSNSRSEMNVSTLELGDSALYLCASRLGGITGELFFGEGSRLTVL.

V usage is TRBV4-1 and J usage is TRBJ1-3; D uncertain. The CDR3 runs 14 residues. Trimming removed 0 bases from V and 4 bases from J, with 7 bases in between. Germline V gene lookup returns CDR1 MGHRA and CDR2 YSYEKL. In DNA, the CDR3 is TGCGCCAGCAGCCAAGATAGTGAGGGAAACACCATATATTTT. Protein sequence: CASSQDSEGNTIYF.

The chain links TRBV7-9 to TRBJ2-2; TRBD2 might be the D (6 bases). CDR1 and CDR2 (germline): SEHNR, FQNEAQ (reference sequence). The CDR3 has 18 residues. V was clipped by 1 base and J by 3 bases, with 18 bases between them. The CDR3 loop reads CASSLVLFRDSDTGELFF. CDR3 bases: TGTGCCAGCAGCTTAGTCCTATTCCGGGACTCGGACACCGGGGAGCTGTTTTTT.

The V and J genes are TRBV6-5 and TRBJ1-5; possibly TRBD1 for D (6 bases). There are 15 residues in the CDR3. Trimming pared 6 bases from V and 2 bases from J, leaving 14 bases between. Germline CDR1 MNHEY, CDR2 SVGAGI. The CDR3 loop reads CASRGGQLGNQPQHF. The CDR3, as DNA: TGTGCCAGCAGGGGGGGACAATTGGGCAATCAGCCCCAGCATTTT.

The CDR3 DNA sequence: TGTGCCAGCAGCGTAGATCCCCTGGCTAGCGGGAGGGATTCCTACAATGAGCAGTTCTTC. Its translation is CASSVDPLASGRDSYNEQFF. The rearrangement uses TRBV9 and TRBJ2-1, with 12 positions matching TRBD2. CDR3 size: 20 residues. The germline CDR1 and CDR2 sequences are SGDLS and YYNGEE. V gave up 0 bases and J gave up 1 base; unmatched junction bases: 11.

The chain employs TRBV18 and TRBJ2-7; either TRBD1 or TRBD2 may supply D (5 bases each). V shed 6 bases and J shed 4 bases, with 13 bases lying between them. This CDR3 contains 13 residues. Germline V lookup: CDR1 KGHSH, CDR2 LQKENI. The DNA for the CDR3 is TGTGCCAGCTCGCCCTGGGGGTCGTACGAGCAGTACTTC. Protein sequence: CASSPWGSYEQYF.

The chain has TRBV30 and TRBJ1-1, with 10 bases lining up with TRBD1. The V gene's germline CDR1 is GTSNPN and CDR2 SVGIG (reference sequence). The CDR3 length is 12 residues. CDR3 residues: CAGDRGRTEAFF. CDR3 nucleotides: TGTGCGGGGGACAGGGGCCGGACTGAAGCTTTCTTT.

The CDR3 loop reads CASSQLGGLEAFF. CDR3 nucleotides: TGTGCCAGCTCACAATTAGGGGGACTCGAGGCTTTCTTT. The chain has TRBV18 and TRBJ1-1, with D perhaps matching TRBD1 (6 bases). The CDR3 is 13 residues long. Germline CDR1 KGHSH, CDR2 LQKENI. With 4 bases removed from V and 11 bases from J, the gap between germline ends came to 17 bases.

The chain has TRBV4-1 and TRBJ2-3; 8 positions match TRBD1. The V gene's germline CDR1 is MGHRA and CDR2 YSYEKL. The trim removed 1 base at V and 0 bases at J, leaving 3 bases unmatched. CDR3 length: 16 amino acids. The CDR3 sequence is CASSQGDRGSTDTQYF. The CDR3, as DNA: TGCGCCAGCAGCCAAGGAGACAGGGGAAGCACAGATACGCAGTATTTT.

The chain combines TRBV29-1 with TRBJ1-1, with a tentative D call TRBD1 (6 bases). The germline CDR1 and CDR2 sequences are SQVTM and ANQGSEA. The CDR3 has 14 amino acids. V lost 2 bases and J 3 bases, leaving 13 bases between the germline ends. CDR3 nucleotide sequence: TGCAGCGTTGAAAGGGCAGGGGTCTACACTGAAGCTTTCTTT. This translates into CSVERAGVYTEAFF. Full variable domain (missing parts from reference TRBV29-1 and TRBJ1-1): SAVISQKPSRDICQRGTSLTIQCQVDSQVTMMFWYRQQPGQSLTLIATANQGSEATYESGFVIDKFPISRPNLTFSTLTVSNMSPEDSSIYLCSVERAGVYTEAFFGQGTRLTVV.

The chain carries TRBV7-3 and TRBJ2-3, with 7 nucleotides matching TRBD2. Trimming at V came to 6 bases and at J to 4 bases, leaving 10 bases not matched to a gene. Germline values: CDR1 SGHTA, CDR2 FQGTGA. The length of the CDR3 is 15 residues. This chain's CDR3 is CASSPIGGSADTQYF. The CDR3 coding sequence is TGTGCCAGCAGTCCGATCGGGGGGAGCGCAGATACGCAGTATTTT.